This record looks at one T cell receptor beta chain sequence and its context. CDR1 SEHNR and CDR2 FQNEAQ come from the germline V gene (reference sequence). The CDR3 contains 14 residues. V lost 4 bases, J lost 3 bases, and 10 bases lay in between. Assay used: immunoSEQ multiplex PCR; TCRdb lists only in-frame clones, some missing. The sample lists 120,000 to 150,000 clones, around 90% occurring once. This sample stems from a study of T cell responses to AZD1222 COVID-19 vaccine. The sequence came from an adult who received the MenACWY meningococcal vaccine as a control. The input for sequencing was peripheral blood, taken 28 days after the second dose of the MenACWY control vaccine. This sequence joins TRBV7-9 and TRBJ1-5, with D uncertain. CDR3 sequence (DNA): TGTGCCAGCAGCTCAGACAATAACAATCAGCCCCAGCATTTT. Its protein is CASSSDNNNQPQHF.